This TCR beta chain was obtained from a study of cytomegalovirus exposure and HLA in healthy donors (dated by TCRdb to 2015 to 2018). About the study as a whole: According to an earlier analysis of 587 of the donors, about 190 million T cells yielded roughly 110 million unique TCR beta sequences and around 300 Gb of sequence data. The study was designed to test whether signatures of past pathogen exposure could be identified by cataloging public T cell receptors. Along with the roughly 670-subject first cohort, a separate validation cohort of over a hundred different subjects was used. High-throughput TCR immunosequencing, statistical association of individual TCRs with disease status, and machine learning were combined to predict cytomegalovirus infection status. A later analysis re-examined previously published TCR beta repertoires from several hundred donors and added high-resolution HLA genotyping to investigate patterns of TCR occurrence. Among some 410 genotyped donors of the cohort, an average of approximately 220,000 unique TCR beta nucleotide sequences was sequenced per donor, of which about 20% were non-productive. Roughly 5 DR-DQ haplotypes were treated as single units for association and clustering because of strong linkage in the cohort. Class I and class II HLA loci were covered by the typing at four-digit resolution. Around 300 gigabases of sequencing data and 78 million or so unique TCR sequences were included in an early release covering roughly 700 HLA-typed donors. Genome-wide SNP genotypes for about 65% of the 666 donors were used in a later genetic analysis, which treated that subset as a discovery cohort. Rather than using new phenotypic data, the later analysis identified candidate immune exposures from TCR beta sequences and from how often those sequences occurred across donors. Among the roughly 410 genotyped donors, around 81% belonged to the genetic ancestry cluster associated with self-reported Caucasian donors. Donor age, sex, ethnicity and CMV serostatus were compiled alongside the repertoire data. The number of donors typed differed by locus, with about 629-640 for A, B, C, DRB1 and DQB1, 522 for DQA1, about 610 for DPA1, and around 430 for DPB1. Using immunosequencing, the study profiled T cell repertoires from 666 subjects and related those repertoires to cytomegalovirus serostatus. Every repertoire in the discovery cohort had been generated on one and the same sequencing platform. In an earlier analysis of roughly 540 of the donors, high-throughput TCR beta sequencing was used to judge whether each TCR beta V gene segment behaved as functional or pseudogenic.

CDR1 SGHRS and CDR2 YFSETQ were looked up in the germline V gene. Measured from the cysteine to the phenylalanine, the CDR3 is 16 residues long. Only the CDR3 region is kept as DNA, spanning 48 bases read in frame from base 1. To prepare the library, the immunoSEQ multiplex PCR assay was applied. The multiplex PCR relied on a mix of 60 forward primers for TCR Vbeta segments and 13 reverse primers for TCR Jbeta segments. The CDR3 region of rearranged TCR beta genes was amplified from genomic DNA with a multiplex PCR assay. On the Illumina HiSeq System, the amplified TCR beta libraries were sequenced as 87-base-pair reads. As for the authors' bioinformatics: A later analysis counted tens of millions of unique TCR beta chains across the roughly 700 repertoires, and some 12 million of these chains were shared by at least two donors. To remove PCR and sequencing errors, raw reads were error-corrected and collapsed into unique sequences using a nearest-neighbor algorithm that merged closely related sequences. To assign V, D and J gene segments, CDR3 sequences were aligned to IMGT reference sequences. For a sequence to be retained, at least a six-nucleotide match to both a V gene segment and a J gene segment was required. A rearrangement counted as productive if the CDR3 had no stop codons and remained in frame with V and J, and every other rearrangement counted as non-productive. Following IMGT convention, CDR3 was defined as the stretch from the second conserved V-encoded cysteine to the conserved J-encoded phenylalanine. Sequences without an unambiguous match to a single V gene segment were excluded from the earlier analysis of about 600 of the donors. An earlier analysis of fewer than 650 of the donors classified V segments as functional when productive rearrangements were above 56.7% and as segregating when the standard deviation between donors was above 5%. A statistical classification framework was built for diagnosing cytomegalovirus status from the catalog of TCR beta chain sequences. In a later analysis, TCR nucleotide sequences were compared against IMGT/GENE-DB human TR gene sequences so that V and J genes could be assigned. Using the TCRdist pipeline, a later analysis assigned CDR3 sequences along with most-parsimonious VDJ recombination scenarios. A later analysis defined each TCR beta chain by its CDR3 amino acid sequence plus V-gene family, and excluded reads lacking a unique V-gene family. To address suspected cross-contamination and a sequencing artifact, a later analysis removed around 590 highly shared, low-generation-probability nucleotide sequences. For each public chain, a later analysis derived a clonal expansion index from normalized ranks of inferred template counts within each repertoire. In a later analysis, generation probabilities were computed with a VDJ recombination model fitted to out-of-frame rearrangements, and the resulting probabilities were checked against IGoR. Hypergeometric tests were used in a later analysis to score TCR-TCR, TCR-HLA and TCR-CMV co-occurrence, with a repertoire-size bias correction applied to the TCR pairs. In a later analysis, false discovery rates were estimated by permuting HLA or CMV assignments 20 times. In a later analysis, co-occurring TCRs were grouped using DBSCAN, with TCRdist sequence similarity added in when clustering inside HLA-allele-positive subsets. For co-occurrence clustering, repertoires with fewer than 30,000 or more than 120,000 public chains were excluded, along with roughly 5 repertoires with anomalous nucleotide sharing. Drawn from immuneACCESS, this table holds only the in-frame rearrangements with V and J called that TCRdb kept. Clones are partly lost; checked studies trace under half to an unresolved V gene and leave the rest unexplained. V and J calls and clone size are as listed in that table; D and trimming were resolved from the DNA. Across this sample there are more than 120,000 clones, with over 75% seen only once. Less than 3% of the sample is taken by the ten largest.

Overall study results and their limits: The cohort was sequenced for TCR beta chains only, and without alpha or paired-chain data the features that could be detected were limited. A later analysis associated 15,000 to 20,000 TCR beta sequences with specific HLA alleles at a false discovery rate of 0.05. According to the authors, the approach could potentially be generalized to other disease states and immunological phenotypes. A cluster of highly shared sequence variants was judged likely to be a technical artifact of the sequencing pipeline. The presence/absence analyses assumed that sequencing depth was roughly uniform across donors, and that assumption may not be true. In both the original and validation cohorts, the classifier was reported to diagnose cytomegalovirus status with high specificity and sensitivity. In a later analysis, HLA-associated TCR beta chains were found to be more clonally expanded and to have lower generation probabilities than equally common non-associated chains. The only immune exposure information available for the cohort was CMV serostatus. A further reported finding was that TCR beta sequences accurately predicted the HLA-A and HLA-B alleles for most subjects in the first cohort. The 87-base-pair reads could not distinguish some IMGT-functional V segments, including TRBV6-2 and TRBV6-3, so those segments were excluded. A later genetic analysis associated a missense DCLRE1C variant with V-gene and J-gene trimming of TCR beta chains, and an independent cohort replicated the association. In a later analysis, TCR association rates were found to vary across HLA loci, with the most associated TCRs seen for DRB1 alleles and the fewest for HLA-C alleles. Linkage disequilibrium might explain the correlated functional status among segregating V segments, but an unknown experimental factor could not be ruled out. A later analysis found that most CMV-associated TCR beta chains appeared HLA-restricted, with HLA associations seemingly driven largely by CMV exposure. In vitro tests confirmed that a few of the cytomegalovirus-associated TCR beta chains recognize cytomegalovirus antigens. Because counts were too low, about 18 rarely observed V segments, including chromosome 9 orphons, were excluded from the earlier analysis of 587 of the donors. Because some donors lacked HLA typing at each locus, the association tests relied only on the typed subset. In an earlier analysis of some 540 of the donors, most TCR beta V segments appeared in productive rearrangements about 87% or about 30% of the time, broadly matching IMGT annotations. Most TCR sequences were observed very rarely across donors, whereas some public TCRs were present in many individuals. In a later genetic analysis, fewer N-insertions in productive TCRs were reported among donors in an Asian-associated ancestry cluster than the roughly 700-donor mean. A total of about 180 TCR beta chains were listed by the study as associated with cytomegalovirus. Strong co-occurrence of HLA alleles, especially DR and DQ, made assigning TCR associations to individual alleles difficult. A later analysis reported that several top co-occurrence clusters appeared linked to parvovirus B19, influenza, CMV and Epstein-Barr virus.

Points on this clone: Its antigen remains undetermined. Base qualities are not recorded, but no much larger clone differs from it by a single base.

The cohort consisted of more than 650 healthy bone marrow donors. At the time of sampling, every cohort member was nominally healthy, though immune exposures that went unrecorded were likely present. The donor was CMV seronegative and belonged to the group of 380 or so seronegative cohort members. A peripheral blood sample was collected from each donor, and TCR beta sequencing was performed on peripheral blood mononuclear cells. Genomic DNA was extracted from the blood cell samples with the Qiagen DNeasy Blood Extraction Kit. Sequenced material: PBMCs. The sequence was obtained from a male donor in good health and CMV-seronegative. The chain couples TRBV5-1 to TRBJ2-5, and 7 junction bases match TRBD1. The J call may be in error: the DNA end matches TRBJ2-7 better. The nucleotide sequence is TGCGCCAGCAGCTTGCCGACCGACAGGGACGACTACGAGCAGTACTTC. This gives the protein CASSLPTDRDDYEQYF.